This T cell receptor (beta chain) was identified during a study of blood T cell repertoires in COVID-19. At the level of the study: COVID-19 samples from acute and convalescent phases originated in the United States, Italy and Spain.

Per the original data handling: Using reference gene primer amplification, nucleated cell counts were estimated. Here immunoSEQ multiplex PCR was the method, and the copy in TCRdb shows in-frame clones only, minus some. V and J calls and clone size follow that table, whereas D and trimming were derived from the DNA. The sample lists 280,000 or so clones; 75% to 90% were seen once. The V segment lost 8 bases and the J segment 4 bases; nucleotides outside the gene matches: 6. The length of the CDR3 is 14 residues. Germline V gene data show CDR1 as SNHLY and CDR2 as FYNNEI. Cohorts were based on clinical histories the participants reported. Comment on this clone: Other DNA sequences in the same sample also yield this CDR3.

The J gene is TRBJ1-5, the V gene TRBV2, with TRBD1 matching over 9 bases. Sequencing was performed on PBMCs or T cells enriched from blood (not recorded which). The receptor was isolated from a woman aged 50 to 60 who had recovered from COVID-19. CDR3 coding DNA: TGTGCCAGCTCGGGACAGGGTGGGAATCAGCCCCAGCATTTT. It translates to CASSGQGGNQPQHF.